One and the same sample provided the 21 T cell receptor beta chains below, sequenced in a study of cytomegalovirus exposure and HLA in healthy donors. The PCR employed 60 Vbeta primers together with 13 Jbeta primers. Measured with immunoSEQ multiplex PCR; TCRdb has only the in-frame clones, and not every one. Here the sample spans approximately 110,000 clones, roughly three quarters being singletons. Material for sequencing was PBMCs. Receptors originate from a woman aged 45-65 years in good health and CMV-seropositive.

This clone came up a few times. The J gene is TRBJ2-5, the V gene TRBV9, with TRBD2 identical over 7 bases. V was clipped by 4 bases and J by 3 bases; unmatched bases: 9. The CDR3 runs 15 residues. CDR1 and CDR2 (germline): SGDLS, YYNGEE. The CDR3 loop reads CASSPRLADEETQYF. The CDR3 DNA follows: TGTGCCAGCAGCCCTCGCCTAGCGGATGAAGAGACCCAGTACTTC.

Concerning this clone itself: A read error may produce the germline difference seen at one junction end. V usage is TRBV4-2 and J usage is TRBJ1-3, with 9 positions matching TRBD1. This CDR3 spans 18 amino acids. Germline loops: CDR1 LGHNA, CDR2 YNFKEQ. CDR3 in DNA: TGTGCCAGCAGCCAACGGATCCTAAGGACAGGGGCTGGAAGCACCATATATTTT. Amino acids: CASSQRILRTGAGSTIYF.

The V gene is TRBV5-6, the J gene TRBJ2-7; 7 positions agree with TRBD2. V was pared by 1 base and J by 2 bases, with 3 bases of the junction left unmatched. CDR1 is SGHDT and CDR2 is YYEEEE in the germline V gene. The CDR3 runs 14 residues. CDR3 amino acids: CASSLYRGAYEQYF. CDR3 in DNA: TGTGCCAGCAGCTTGTATCGGGGGGCCTACGAGCAGTACTTC.

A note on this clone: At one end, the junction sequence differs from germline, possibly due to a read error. This chain's CDR3 is CSSSDTSSGKETQYF. The CDR3 DNA reads as TGTTCCAGCAGCGACACATCTAGCGGGAAAGAGACCCAGTACTTC. This chain connects TRBV7-9 to TRBJ2-5, with 9 bases identical to TRBD2. Germline V lookup: CDR1 SEHNR, CDR2 FQNEAQ (reference sequence). The CDR3 consists of 15 residues.

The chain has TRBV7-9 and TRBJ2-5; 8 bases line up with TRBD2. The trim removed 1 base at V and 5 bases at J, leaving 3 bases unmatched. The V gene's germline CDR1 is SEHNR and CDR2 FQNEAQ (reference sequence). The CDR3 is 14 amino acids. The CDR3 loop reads CASSLGTSRETQYF. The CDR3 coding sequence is TGTGCCAGCAGCTTAGGGACTAGCAGGGAGACCCAGTACTTC.

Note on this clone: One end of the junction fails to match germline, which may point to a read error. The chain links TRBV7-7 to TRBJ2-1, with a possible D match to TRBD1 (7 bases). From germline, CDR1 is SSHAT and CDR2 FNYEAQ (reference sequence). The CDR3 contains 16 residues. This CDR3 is CASSPRRQGGFNEQFF. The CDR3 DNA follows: TGTGCTAGCAGCCCCCGACGGCAGGGGGGATTCAATGAGCAGTTCTTC.

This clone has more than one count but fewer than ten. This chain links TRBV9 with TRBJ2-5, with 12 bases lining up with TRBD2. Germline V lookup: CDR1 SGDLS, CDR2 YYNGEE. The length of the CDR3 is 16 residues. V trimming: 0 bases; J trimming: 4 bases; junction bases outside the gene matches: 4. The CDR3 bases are TGTGCCAGCAGCGTAGATCTAGCGGGGGGGCGAGAGACCCAGTACTTC. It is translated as CASSVDLAGGRETQYF.

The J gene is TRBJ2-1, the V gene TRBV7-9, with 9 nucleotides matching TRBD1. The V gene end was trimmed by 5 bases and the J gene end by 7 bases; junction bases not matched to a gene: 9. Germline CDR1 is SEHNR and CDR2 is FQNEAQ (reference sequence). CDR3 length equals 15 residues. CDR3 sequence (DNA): TGTGCCAGCAGCCGGTCCGGGACAGGGTTGAATGAGCAGTTCTTC. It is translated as CASSRSGTGLNEQFF. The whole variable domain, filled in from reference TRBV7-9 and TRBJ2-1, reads DTGVSQNPRHKITKRGQNVTFRCDPISEHNRLYWYRQTLGQGPEFLTYFQNEAQLEKSRLLSDRFSAERPKGSFSTLEIQRTEQGDSAMYLCASSRSGTGLNEQFFGPGTRLTVL.

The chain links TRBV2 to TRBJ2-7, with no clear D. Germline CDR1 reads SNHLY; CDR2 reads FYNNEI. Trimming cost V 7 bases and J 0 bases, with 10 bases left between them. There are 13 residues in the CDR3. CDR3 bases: TGTGCCAGCAAAGCCGGAGCCTCCTACGAGCAGTACTTC. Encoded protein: CASKAGASYEQYF.

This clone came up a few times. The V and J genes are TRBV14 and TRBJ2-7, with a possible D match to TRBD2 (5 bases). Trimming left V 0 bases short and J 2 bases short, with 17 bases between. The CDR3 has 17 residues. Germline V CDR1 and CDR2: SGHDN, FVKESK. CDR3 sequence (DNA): TGTGCCAGCAGCCAAGACCTTTCCCCGGGATACACCTACGAGCAGTACTTC. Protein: CASSQDLSPGYTYEQYF.

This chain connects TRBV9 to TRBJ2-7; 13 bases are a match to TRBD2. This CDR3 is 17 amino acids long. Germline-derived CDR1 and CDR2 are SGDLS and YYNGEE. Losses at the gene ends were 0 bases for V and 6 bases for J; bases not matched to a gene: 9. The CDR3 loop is CASSVGDVLAGGGEQYF. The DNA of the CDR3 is TGTGCCAGCAGCGTAGGAGACGTACTAGCGGGAGGGGGCGAGCAGTACTTC. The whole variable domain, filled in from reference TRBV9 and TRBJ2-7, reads DSGVTQTPKHLITATGQRVTLRCSPRSGDLSVYWYQQSLDQGLQFLIQYYNGEERAKGNILERFSAQQFPDLHSELNLSSLELGDSALYFCASSVGDVLAGGGEQYFGPGTRLTVT.

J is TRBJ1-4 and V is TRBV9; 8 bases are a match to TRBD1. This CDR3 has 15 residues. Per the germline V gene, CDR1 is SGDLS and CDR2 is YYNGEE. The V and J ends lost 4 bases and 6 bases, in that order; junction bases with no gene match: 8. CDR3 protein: CASSSDRERDEKLFF. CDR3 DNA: TGTGCCAGCAGCTCGGACAGGGAGAGGGATGAAAAACTGTTTTTT.

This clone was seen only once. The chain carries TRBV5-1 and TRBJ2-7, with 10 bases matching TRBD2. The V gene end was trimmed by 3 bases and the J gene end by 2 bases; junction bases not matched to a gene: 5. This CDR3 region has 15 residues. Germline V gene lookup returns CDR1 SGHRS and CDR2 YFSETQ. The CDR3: CASSSLAGATYEQYF. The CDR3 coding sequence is TGCGCCAGCAGCTCTCTAGCGGGGGCGACCTACGAGCAGTACTTC.

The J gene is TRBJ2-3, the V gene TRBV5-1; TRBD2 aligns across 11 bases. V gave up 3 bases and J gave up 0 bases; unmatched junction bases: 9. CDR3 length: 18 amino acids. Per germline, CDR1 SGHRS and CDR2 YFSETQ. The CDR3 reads CASSSASGGLTSTDTQYF. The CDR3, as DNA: TGCGCCAGCAGCTCCGCTAGCGGGGGGCTAACTAGCACAGATACGCAGTATTTT. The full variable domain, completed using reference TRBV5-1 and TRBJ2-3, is KAGVTQTPRYLIKTRGQQVTLSCSPISGHRSVSWYQQTPGQGLQFLFEYFSETQRNKGNFPGRFSGRQFSNSRSEMNVSTLELGDSALYLCASSSASGGLTSTDTQYFGPGTRLTVL.

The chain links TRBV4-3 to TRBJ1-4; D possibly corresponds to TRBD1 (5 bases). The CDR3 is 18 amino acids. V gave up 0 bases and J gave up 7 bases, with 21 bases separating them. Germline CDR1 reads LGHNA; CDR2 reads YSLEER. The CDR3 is CASSQDFTGGGRSEKLFF. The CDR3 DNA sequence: TGCGCCAGCAGCCAAGATTTTACCGGGGGAGGGAGGAGTGAAAAACTGTTTTTT.

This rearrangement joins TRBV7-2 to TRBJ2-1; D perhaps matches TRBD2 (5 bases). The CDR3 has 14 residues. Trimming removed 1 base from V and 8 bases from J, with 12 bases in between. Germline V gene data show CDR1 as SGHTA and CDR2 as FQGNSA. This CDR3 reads CASSLEGAYYEQFF. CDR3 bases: TGTGCCAGCAGCTTAGAGGGAGCTTACTATGAGCAGTTCTTC.

CDR3: CASSAEGSGYNEQFF. The CDR3 coding sequence is TGTGCCAGCAGCGCGGAGGGGAGCGGCTACAATGAGCAGTTCTTC. The chain links TRBV9 to TRBJ2-1; maybe TRBD2 (6 bases). Trimming removed 3 bases from V and 3 bases from J, with 13 bases in between. Germline-derived CDR1 and CDR2 are SGDLS and YYNGEE. CDR3 length equals 15 residues.

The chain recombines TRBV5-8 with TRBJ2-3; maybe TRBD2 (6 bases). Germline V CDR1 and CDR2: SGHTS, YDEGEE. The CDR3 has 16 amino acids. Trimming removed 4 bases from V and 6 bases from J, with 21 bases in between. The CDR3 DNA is TGTGCCAGCAGCCGGCTTCTAGCGCGGGGTACGGATACGCAGTATTTT. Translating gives CASSRLLARGTDTQYF.

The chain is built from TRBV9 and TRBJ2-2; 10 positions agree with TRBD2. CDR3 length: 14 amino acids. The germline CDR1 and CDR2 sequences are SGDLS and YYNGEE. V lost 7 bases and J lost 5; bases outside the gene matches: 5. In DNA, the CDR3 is TGTGCCAGCCAGCGGGAGGGCCGGACCGGGGAGCTGTTTTTT. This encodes CASQREGRTGELFF.

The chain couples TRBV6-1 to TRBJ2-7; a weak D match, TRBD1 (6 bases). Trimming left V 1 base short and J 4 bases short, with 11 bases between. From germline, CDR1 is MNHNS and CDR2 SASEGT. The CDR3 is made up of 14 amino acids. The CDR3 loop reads CASSEGTVRYEQYF. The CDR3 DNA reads TGTGCCAGCAGTGAAGGGACAGTGAGGTACGAGCAGTACTTC.

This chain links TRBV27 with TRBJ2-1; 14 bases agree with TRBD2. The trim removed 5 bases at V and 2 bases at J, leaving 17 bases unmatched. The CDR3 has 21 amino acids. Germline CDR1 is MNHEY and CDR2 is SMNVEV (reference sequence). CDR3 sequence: CASSISSLTSGRGTPYNEQFF. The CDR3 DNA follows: TGTGCCAGCAGTATAAGCTCCCTGACTAGCGGGAGGGGAACCCCCTACAATGAGCAGTTCTTC.